This is a list of T cell receptor beta chains from one sample in a study of Graves' ophthalmopathy and Graves' hyperthyroidism. One entry per CDR3 protein, called by TCRdb with MiXCR from the multiplex PCR reads. The table shows 300,000 to 400,000 distinct CDR3 sequences, with roughly a sixth occurring only once. Material for sequencing was peripheral blood. The source of these receptors is an adult man with Graves' ophthalmopathy. Each CDR3 is given with its conserved first and last residue. Each record gives: D gene, J gene, V gene, clone size, CDR3 DNA, CDR3 protein. D genes are given only for firm matches. Size is omitted from some rows. Given values are once, few, many or a class for expanded clones.

TRBD1	TRBJ1-5	TRBV6-2/TRBV6-3	NA	TGTGCCAGCAGAAAACAGGGGTGGTATCAGCCCCAGCATTTT	CASRKQGWYQPQHF
NA	TRBJ1-5	TRBV27	many	TGTGCCAGCAGGGAAGGGAGCCTCAATCAGCCCCAGCATTTT	CASREGSLNQPQHF
NA	TRBJ2-7	TRBV5-1	many	TGCGCCAGCAGCTTGCCCCACGGACGGGGCAGCTCCTACGAGCAGTACTTC	CASSLPHGRGSSYEQYF
NA	TRBJ1-6	TRBV30	many	TGTGCCTGGAGTGCGTTCAGGGCCGCCTATAATTCACCCCTCCACTTT	CAWSAFRAAYNSPLHF
TRBD2	TRBJ2-2	TRBV6-1	NA	TGTGCCAGCAGTGAAGCGACTAGCGGGAACACCGGGGAGCTGTTTTTT	CASSEATSGNTGELFF
NA	TRBJ2-7	TRBV27	many	TGTGCCAGCAGCCTTCTAGGTGGGGACTCGGCTACCTACGAGCAGTACTTC	CASSLLGGDSATYEQYF
NA	TRBJ1-2	TRBV20-1	many	TGCAGTGCTAGTCTGGACCTCGGCTATGGCTACACCTTC	CSASLDLGYGYTF
NA	TRBJ2-6	TRBV20-1	many	TGCAGTGCTAGTAACCTCAGGGTGACAGGGGCCAACGTCCTGACTTTC	CSASNLRVTGANVLTF
NA	TRBJ1-6	TRBV6-1	many	TGTGCCAGCAGTAAAGGGGCAAAAGGCCGGATCCGACCTAACAATTCACCCCTCCACTTT	CASSKGAKGRIRPNNSPLHF
NA	TRBJ2-5	TRBV5-1	many	TGCGCCAGCAGCTTGGTCCTCCACACTCGACAGCCCCAAGAGACCCAGTACTTC	CASSLVLHTRQPQETQYF
NA	TRBJ2-7	TRBV6-2/TRBV6-3	many	TGTGCCAGCAGTTACGCATGGCGGGCCACCTACGAGCAGTACTTC	CASSYAWRATYEQYF
NA	TRBJ1-1	TRBV19	once	TGTGGCGGCACTGAAGCTTTCTTT	CGGTEAFF
TRBD1	TRBJ2-5	TRBV6-1	NA	TGTGCCAGCAGGAGGGACAGGGGTGATTATAAGACCCAGTACTTC	CASRRDRGDYKTQYF
NA	TRBJ2-7	TRBV28	NA	TGTGCCAGCAGTTCCGCCACGATTTACGAGCAGTACTTC	CASSSATIYEQYF
TRBD1	TRBJ1-1	TRBV27	many	TGTGCCAGCAGTCCGTTAGCAGGGGGAGTGGTGAACACTGAAGCTTTCTTT	CASSPLAGGVVNTEAFF
NA	TRBJ2-7	TRBV6-6	many	TGTGCCAGCAGAGTGACGGAATACGAGCAGTACTTC	CASRVTEYEQYF
TRBD2	TRBJ2-7	TRBV20-1	NA	TGCAGTGCTAGAGACGACGCCGGGACTAGCGTCAACGAGCAGTACTTC	CSARDDAGTSVNEQYF
NA	TRBJ2-5	TRBV6-2/TRBV6-3	many	TGTGCCAGTGTTACCACAGGGCCGGAGACCCAGTACTTC	CASVTTGPETQYF